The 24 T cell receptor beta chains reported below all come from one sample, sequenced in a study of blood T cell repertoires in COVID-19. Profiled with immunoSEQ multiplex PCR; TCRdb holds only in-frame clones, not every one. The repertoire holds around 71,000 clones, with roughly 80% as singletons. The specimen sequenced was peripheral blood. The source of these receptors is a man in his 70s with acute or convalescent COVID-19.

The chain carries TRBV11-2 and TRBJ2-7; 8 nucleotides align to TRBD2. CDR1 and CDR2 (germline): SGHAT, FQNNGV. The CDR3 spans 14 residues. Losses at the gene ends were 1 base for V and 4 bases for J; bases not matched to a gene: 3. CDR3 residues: CASSLGSGNYEQYF. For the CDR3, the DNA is TGTGCCAGCAGCTTAGGTAGCGGGAATTACGAGCAGTACTTC.

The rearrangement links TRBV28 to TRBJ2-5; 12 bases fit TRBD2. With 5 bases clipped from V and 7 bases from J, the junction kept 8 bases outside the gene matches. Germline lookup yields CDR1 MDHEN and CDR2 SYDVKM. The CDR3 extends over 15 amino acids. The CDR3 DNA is TGTGCCAGCAGTCTAAGACTAGCGGGAGTCGGGACCCAGTACTTC. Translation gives CASSLRLAGVGTQYF.

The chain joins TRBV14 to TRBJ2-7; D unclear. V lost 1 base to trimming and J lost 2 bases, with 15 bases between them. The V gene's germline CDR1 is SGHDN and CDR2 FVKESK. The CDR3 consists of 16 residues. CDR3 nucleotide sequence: TGTGCCAGCAGCCAAGGGGCAGCCACCCAGCCCTACGAGCAGTACTTC. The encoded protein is CASSQGAATQPYEQYF.

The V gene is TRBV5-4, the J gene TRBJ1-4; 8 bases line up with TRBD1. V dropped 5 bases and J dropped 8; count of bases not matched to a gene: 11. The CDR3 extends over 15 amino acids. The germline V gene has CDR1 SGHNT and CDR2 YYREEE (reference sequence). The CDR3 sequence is CASSSGQGEGEKLFF. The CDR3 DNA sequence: TGTGCCAGCAGTTCTGGACAGGGAGAGGGGGAAAAACTGTTTTTT.

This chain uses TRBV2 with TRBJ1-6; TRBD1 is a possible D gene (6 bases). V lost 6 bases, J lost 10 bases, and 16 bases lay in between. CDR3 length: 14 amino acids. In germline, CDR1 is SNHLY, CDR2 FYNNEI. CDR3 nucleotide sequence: TGTGCCAGCAGCGACCTCCGGGACACCTCACCCCTCCACTTT. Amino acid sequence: CASSDLRDTSPLHF.

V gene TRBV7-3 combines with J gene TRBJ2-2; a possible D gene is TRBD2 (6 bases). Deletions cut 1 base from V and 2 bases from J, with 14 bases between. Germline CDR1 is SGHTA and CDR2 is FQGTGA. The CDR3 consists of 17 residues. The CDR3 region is CASSLNWASVNTGELFF. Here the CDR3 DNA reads TGTGCCAGCAGCTTAAATTGGGCTAGCGTCAACACCGGGGAGCTGTTTTTT.

The CDR3 DNA sequence: TGTGCCTCCCGAAGCGGGAGGACAGATACGCAGTATTTT. Translated, it gives CASRSGRTDTQYF. This chain connects TRBV30 to TRBJ2-3, with 9 bases lining up with TRBD2. Looked up from germline, CDR1 is GTSNPN and CDR2 is SVGIG (reference sequence). The J segment lost 3 bases and the V segment lost 7 bases, leaving 5 bases of the junction unmatched. The CDR3 covers 13 residues.

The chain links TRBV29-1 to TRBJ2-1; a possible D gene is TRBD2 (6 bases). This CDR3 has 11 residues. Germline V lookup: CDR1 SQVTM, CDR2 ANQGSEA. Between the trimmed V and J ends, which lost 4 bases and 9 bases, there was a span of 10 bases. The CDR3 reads CSVGRGGEQFF. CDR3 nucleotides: TGCAGCGTTGGGAGGGGTGGTGAGCAGTTCTTC.

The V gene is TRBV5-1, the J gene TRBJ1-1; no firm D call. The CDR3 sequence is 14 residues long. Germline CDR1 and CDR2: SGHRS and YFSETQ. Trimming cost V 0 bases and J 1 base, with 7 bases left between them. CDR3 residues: CASSLDTRNTEAFF. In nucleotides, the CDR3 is TGCGCCAGCAGCTTGGACACCAGGAACACTGAAGCTTTCTTT.

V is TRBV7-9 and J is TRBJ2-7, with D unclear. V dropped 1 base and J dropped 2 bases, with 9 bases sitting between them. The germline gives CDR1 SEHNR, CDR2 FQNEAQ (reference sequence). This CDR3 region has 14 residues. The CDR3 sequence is CASSLGHVPYEQYF. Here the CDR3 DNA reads TGTGCCAGCAGCTTAGGACACGTCCCCTACGAGCAGTACTTC.

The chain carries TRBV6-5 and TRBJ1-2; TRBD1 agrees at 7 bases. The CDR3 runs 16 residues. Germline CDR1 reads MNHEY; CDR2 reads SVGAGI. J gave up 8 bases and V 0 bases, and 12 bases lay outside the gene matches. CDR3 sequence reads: CASSYSETGRVSGYTF. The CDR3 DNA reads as TGTGCCAGCAGTTACTCGGAGACAGGGAGAGTTTCCGGCTACACCTTC.

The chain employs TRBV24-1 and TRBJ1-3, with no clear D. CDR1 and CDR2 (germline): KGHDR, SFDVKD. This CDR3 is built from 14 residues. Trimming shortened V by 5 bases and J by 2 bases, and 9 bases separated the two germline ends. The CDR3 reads CATSGGSTGNTIYF. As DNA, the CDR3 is TGTGCCACCAGTGGAGGGAGTACTGGAAACACCATATATTTT.

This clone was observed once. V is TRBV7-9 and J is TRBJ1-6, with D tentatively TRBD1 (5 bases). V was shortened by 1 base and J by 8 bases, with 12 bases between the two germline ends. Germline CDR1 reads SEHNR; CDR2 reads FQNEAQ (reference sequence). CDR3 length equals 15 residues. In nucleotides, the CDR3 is TGTGCCAGCAGCTTAGTGACAGACTCCCATTCACCCCTCCACTTT. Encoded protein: CASSLVTDSHSPLHF.

CDR3 bases: TGTGCCAGCAGTTACCCCCTGACTAGCGGGAACTACCGTAACACCGGGGAGCTGTTTTTT. The encoded protein is CASSYPLTSGNYRNTGELFF. The V gene is TRBV6-2 or TRBV6-3, the J gene TRBJ2-2; 11 nucleotides agree with TRBD2. The J segment lost 2 bases and the V segment lost 2 bases, leaving 13 bases of the junction unmatched. Germline CDR1 is MNHEY and CDR2 is SVGEGT. The CDR3 runs 20 residues.

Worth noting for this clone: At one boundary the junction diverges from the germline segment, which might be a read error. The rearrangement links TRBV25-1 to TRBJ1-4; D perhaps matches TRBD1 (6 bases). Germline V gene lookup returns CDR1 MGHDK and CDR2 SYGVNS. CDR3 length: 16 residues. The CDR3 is CASSSRDTATHEKLFF. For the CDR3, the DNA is TGTGCCAGCAGTAGCAGGGACACGGCAACTCATGAAAAACTGTTTTTT.

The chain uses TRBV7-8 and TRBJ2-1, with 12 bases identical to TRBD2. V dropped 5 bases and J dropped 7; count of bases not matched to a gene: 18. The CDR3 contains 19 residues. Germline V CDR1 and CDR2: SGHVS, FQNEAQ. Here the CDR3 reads CASSGEGPVLAGGGNEQFF. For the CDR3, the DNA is TGTGCCAGCAGCGGGGAGGGGCCAGTACTAGCGGGAGGTGGGAATGAGCAGTTCTTC. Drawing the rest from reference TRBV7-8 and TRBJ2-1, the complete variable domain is GAGVSQSPRYKVAKRGQDVALRCDPISGHVSLFWYQQALGQGPEFLTYFQNEAQLDKSGLPSDRFFAERPEGSVSTLKIQRTQQEDSAVYLCASSGEGPVLAGGGNEQFFGPGTRLTVL.

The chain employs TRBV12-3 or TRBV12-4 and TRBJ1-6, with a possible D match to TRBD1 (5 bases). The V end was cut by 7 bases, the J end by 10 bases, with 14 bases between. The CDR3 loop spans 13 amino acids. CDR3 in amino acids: CASTLPGGSPLHF. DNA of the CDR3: TGTGCCAGCACCTTGCCCGGGGGATCACCCCTCCACTTT.

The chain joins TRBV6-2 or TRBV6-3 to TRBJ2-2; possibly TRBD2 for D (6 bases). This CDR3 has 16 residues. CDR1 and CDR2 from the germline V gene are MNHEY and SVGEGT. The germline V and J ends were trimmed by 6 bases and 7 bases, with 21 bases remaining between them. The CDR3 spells CASSRPSARAVGELFF. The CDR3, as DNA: TGTGCCAGCAGCCGGCCTAGCGCCAGGGCCGTCGGGGAGCTGTTTTTT.

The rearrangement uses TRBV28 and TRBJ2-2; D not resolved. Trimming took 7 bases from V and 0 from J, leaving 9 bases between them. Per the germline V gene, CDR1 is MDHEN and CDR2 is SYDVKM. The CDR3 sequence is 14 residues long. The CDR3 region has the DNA TGTGCCAGCATCCCGCGGTCGAACACCGGGGAGCTGTTTTTT. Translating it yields CASIPRSNTGELFF. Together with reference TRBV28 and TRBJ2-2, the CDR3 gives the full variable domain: DVKVTQSSRYLVKRTGEKVFLECVQDMDHENMFWYRQDPGLGLRLIYFSYDVKMKEKGDIPEGYSVSREKKERFSLILESASTNQTSMYLCASIPRSNTGELFFGEGSRLTVL.

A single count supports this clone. The CDR3 sequence: CASSSRQGGYTYEQYF. For the CDR3, the DNA is TGTGCCAGCAGCTCTCGGCAGGGCGGATATACCTACGAGCAGTACTTC. V usage is TRBV27 and J usage is TRBJ2-7; D might be TRBD1 (5 bases). The CDR3 loop spans 16 amino acids. Germline lookup yields CDR1 MNHEY and CDR2 SMNVEV (reference sequence). The ends were cut back, 6 bases at V and 2 bases at J, with 20 bases in the middle.

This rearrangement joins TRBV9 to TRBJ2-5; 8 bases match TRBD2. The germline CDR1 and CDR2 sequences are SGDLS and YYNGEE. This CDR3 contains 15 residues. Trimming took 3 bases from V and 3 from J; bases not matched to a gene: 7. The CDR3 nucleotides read TGTGCCAGCAGCGCTTCTAGCGGGTCAGAAGAGACCCAGTACTTC. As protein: CASSASSGSEETQYF. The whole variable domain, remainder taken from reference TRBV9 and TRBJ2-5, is DSGVTQTPKHLITATGQRVTLRCSPRSGDLSVYWYQQSLDQGLQFLIQYYNGEERAKGNILERFSAQQFPDLHSELNLSSLELGDSALYFCASSASSGSEETQYFGPGTRLLVL.

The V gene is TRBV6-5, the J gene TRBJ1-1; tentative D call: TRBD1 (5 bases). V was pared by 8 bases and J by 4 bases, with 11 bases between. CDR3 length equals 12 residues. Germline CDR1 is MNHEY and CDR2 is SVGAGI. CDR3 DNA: TGTGCCAGCTGGCCGGGGGGCACTGAAGCTTTCTTT. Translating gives CASWPGGTEAFF.

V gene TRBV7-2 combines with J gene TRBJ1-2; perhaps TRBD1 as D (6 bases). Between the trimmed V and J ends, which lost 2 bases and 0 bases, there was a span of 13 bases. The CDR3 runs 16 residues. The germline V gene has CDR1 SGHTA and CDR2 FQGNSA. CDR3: CASSLQSGAPNYGYTF. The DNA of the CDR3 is TGTGCCAGCAGCTTACAATCAGGGGCTCCTAACTATGGCTACACCTTC.

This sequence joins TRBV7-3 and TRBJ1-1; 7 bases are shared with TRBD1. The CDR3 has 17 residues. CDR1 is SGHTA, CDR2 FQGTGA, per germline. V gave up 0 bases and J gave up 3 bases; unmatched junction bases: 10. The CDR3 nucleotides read TGTGCCAGCAGCTTAACCCCCCTGACAGGGATCGACACTGAAGCTTTCTTT. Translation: CASSLTPLTGIDTEAFF.